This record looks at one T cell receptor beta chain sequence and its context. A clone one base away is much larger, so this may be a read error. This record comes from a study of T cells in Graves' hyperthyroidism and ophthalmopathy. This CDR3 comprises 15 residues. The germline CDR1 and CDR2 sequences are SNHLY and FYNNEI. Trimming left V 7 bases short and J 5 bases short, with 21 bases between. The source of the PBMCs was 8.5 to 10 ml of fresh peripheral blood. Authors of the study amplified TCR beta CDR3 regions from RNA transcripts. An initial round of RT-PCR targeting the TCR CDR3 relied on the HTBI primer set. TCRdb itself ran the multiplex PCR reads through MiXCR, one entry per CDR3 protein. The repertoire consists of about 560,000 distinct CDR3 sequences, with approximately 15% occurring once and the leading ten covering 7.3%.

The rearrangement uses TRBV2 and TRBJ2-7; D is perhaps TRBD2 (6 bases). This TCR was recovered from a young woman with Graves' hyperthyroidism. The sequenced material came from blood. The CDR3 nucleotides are TGTGCCAGCAAGAGGGAGGCAGGCGGGTCCCACGAGCAGTACTTC. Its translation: CASKREAGGSHEQYF.